This TCR beta chain is from a study of shared clonotypes between healthy human individuals. Method: immunoSEQ multiplex PCR; TCRdb's copy keeps in-frame clones and lacks some. Here the sample spans approximately 470,000 clones, 81% being singletons. The ends were cut back, 10 bases at V and 1 base at J, with 10 bases in the middle. CDR1 is MDHEN, CDR2 SYDVKM, per germline. This CDR3 comprises 12 residues. The chain uses TRBV28 and TRBJ1-1; D call uncertain. This receptor was identified in a middle-aged woman in good health. Some clones in this sample may be carry-over from other donors' samples. The sequenced sample consisted of PBMCs. As DNA, the CDR3 is TGTGCCACCCTCCTCCCGAACACTGAAGCTTTCTTT. It codes for CATLLPNTEAFF.